The rows below give T cell receptor beta chains drawn from one sample of a study of blood T cell repertoires in COVID-19. Measured with immunoSEQ multiplex PCR; TCRdb has only the in-frame clones, and not every one. The profile covers about 210,000 clones, with roughly 88% appearing a single time and 2.5% taken by the ten largest. The specimen sequenced was PBMCs or T cells enriched from blood (not recorded which). The receptors here all came from a woman in her thirties or forties with acute COVID-19. CDR3s include the opening cysteine and the closing phenylalanine or tryptophan. The order of the fields is CDR3 protein, J gene, V gene.

cdr3_aa: CASSISWTGEQPQHF
j_call: TRBJ1-5
v_call: TRBV19

cdr3_aa: CASSLGQGSEKLFF
j_call: TRBJ1-4
v_call: TRBV7-9

cdr3_aa: CASSFVAGKGEKLFF
j_call: TRBJ1-4
v_call: TRBV5-1

cdr3_aa: CASSETISGRVNSNEQFF
j_call: TRBJ2-1
v_call: TRBV10-1

cdr3_aa: CATSRSGRSETQYF
j_call: TRBJ2-5
v_call: TRBV15

cdr3_aa: CASSQDGILDEKLFF
j_call: TRBJ1-4
v_call: TRBV4-3

cdr3_aa: CATSRDPTDQTQYF
j_call: TRBJ2-3
v_call: TRBV15

cdr3_aa: CASSSLHNTEAFF
j_call: TRBJ1-1
v_call: TRBV27

cdr3_aa: CASSPRGLAGADTQYF
j_call: TRBJ2-3
v_call: TRBV14

cdr3_aa: CAISESRGGARTDTQYF
j_call: TRBJ2-3
v_call: TRBV10-3

cdr3_aa: CASSLDQGSQTGYPNQPQHF
j_call: TRBJ1-5
v_call: TRBV11-3

cdr3_aa: CASSLSHSNQPQHF
j_call: TRBJ1-5
v_call: TRBV7-2

cdr3_aa: CASSRSEAGRETQYF
j_call: TRBJ2-5
v_call: TRBV3-1/TRBV3-2

cdr3_aa: CASTFLSGANVLTF
j_call: TRBJ2-6
v_call: TRBV5-1

cdr3_aa: CASSPRWSGNGDTQYF
j_call: TRBJ2-3
v_call: TRBV7-9

cdr3_aa: CASSGGRAHGAFF
j_call: TRBJ1-1
v_call: TRBV12-3/TRBV12-4

cdr3_aa: CASSLGPPGQGGGGTQYF
j_call: TRBJ2-5
v_call: TRBV7-2

cdr3_aa: CASSATRTGKDSPLHF
j_call: TRBJ1-6
v_call: TRBV19

cdr3_aa: CASSQGTSEKLFF
j_call: TRBJ1-4
v_call: TRBV3-1/TRBV3-2

cdr3_aa: CASSEGPSGPGTGNTIYF
j_call: TRBJ1-3
v_call: TRBV6-1

cdr3_aa: CASKLEGQGYGYTF
j_call: TRBJ1-2
v_call: TRBV5-1

cdr3_aa: CASSADRVNEQFF
j_call: TRBJ2-1
v_call: TRBV7-8

cdr3_aa: CSVEGPQGAIDGYTF
j_call: TRBJ1-2
v_call: TRBV29-1

cdr3_aa: CASSLQQGGNYGYTF
j_call: TRBJ1-2
v_call: TRBV4-1

cdr3_aa: CASSYQGTGYGYTF
j_call: TRBJ1-2
v_call: TRBV6-2/TRBV6-3

cdr3_aa: CASRGTVGQPQHF
j_call: TRBJ1-5
v_call: TRBV12-3/TRBV12-4

cdr3_aa: CASSFTGMGQPQHF
j_call: TRBJ1-5
v_call: TRBV7-2

cdr3_aa: CSVSGSGGSYEQYF
j_call: TRBJ2-7
v_call: TRBV29-1

cdr3_aa: CASSPTNRGTTGELFF
j_call: TRBJ2-2
v_call: TRBV4-2

cdr3_aa: CASSPGGGSNYGYTF
j_call: TRBJ1-2
v_call: TRBV5-1

cdr3_aa: CASAPMGRVGDTQYF
j_call: TRBJ2-3
v_call: TRBV9

cdr3_aa: CASSLRTGSGANVLTF
j_call: TRBJ2-6
v_call: TRBV3-1/TRBV3-2

cdr3_aa: CASSRAGQGLPKAFF
j_call: TRBJ1-1
v_call: TRBV27

cdr3_aa: CSAASGDTQYF
j_call: TRBJ2-3
v_call: TRBV20-1

cdr3_aa: CASSLGTGSRRAFF
j_call: TRBJ1-1
v_call: TRBV3-1/TRBV3-2

cdr3_aa: CASSSRTGGNQPQHF
j_call: TRBJ1-5
v_call: TRBV4-3

cdr3_aa: CASSLDGGGAKTQYF
j_call: TRBJ2-5
v_call: TRBV11-2

cdr3_aa: CASSLREGLGNQPQHF
j_call: TRBJ1-5
v_call: TRBV5-5

cdr3_aa: CASSVEDSRDYEQYF
j_call: TRBJ2-7
v_call: TRBV9

cdr3_aa: CASSLVATGYNEQFF
j_call: TRBJ2-1
v_call: TRBV5-5

cdr3_aa: CAISDLLGEGTEAFF
j_call: TRBJ1-1
v_call: TRBV10-3

cdr3_aa: CASSSAQGATDTQYF
j_call: TRBJ2-3
v_call: TRBV6-2/TRBV6-3

cdr3_aa: CASTQQGNAKLFF
j_call: TRBJ1-4
v_call: TRBV5-1

cdr3_aa: CSVGRLAGSTDTQYF
j_call: TRBJ2-3
v_call: TRBV29-1

cdr3_aa: CASSPAGDQPQHF
j_call: TRBJ1-5
v_call: TRBV18

cdr3_aa: CASSQEPGLKNIQYF
j_call: TRBJ2-4
v_call: TRBV4-1

cdr3_aa: CASNIQGAGYGYTF
j_call: TRBJ1-2
v_call: TRBV6-5

cdr3_aa: CASSSNRVYEQFF
j_call: TRBJ2-1
v_call: TRBV7-2

cdr3_aa: CASSQEITGGNTGELFF
j_call: TRBJ2-2
v_call: TRBV4-3

cdr3_aa: CASSYRYQETQYF
j_call: TRBJ2-5
v_call: TRBV6-2/TRBV6-3

cdr3_aa: CASSRPGTYNEQFF
j_call: TRBJ2-1
v_call: TRBV7-2

cdr3_aa: CASRMDRFKVDNEQFF
j_call: TRBJ2-1
v_call: TRBV27